These T cell receptor beta chains were read from a single sample in a study of long-term antiretroviral therapy in people with HIV. Some clones are missing from TCRdb's copy, which holds only in-frame ones; the method was immunoSEQ multiplex PCR. The table has some 17,000 clones, 88% seen once. The sequencing here drew on unsorted PBMCs, taken 6.9 years after starting antiretroviral therapy. The receptors originated from a man aged 50 to 60 with HIV. The CDR3 runs from the conserved cysteine through the conserved F or W. Fields, in order: clone size, J gene, V gene, D gene, CDR3 protein, CDR3 DNA. The D gene is left open where the match is weak. Clone size is not always given. Where it is, it says once, few, many or a class for expanded clones.

>.|TRBJ2-7|TRBV6-6|TRBD2
CASSDGLAGNSYEQYF
TGTGCCAGCAGCGACGGACTAGCGGGAAACTCCTACGAGCAGTACTTC
>.|TRBJ1-4|TRBV4-2|TRBD1
CASSQDDRDEEKLFF
TGTGCCAGCAGCCAAGACGACAGGGATGAGGAAAAACTGTTTTTT
>.|TRBJ2-7|TRBV27|TRBD1
CASSTVYRGQTYEQYF
TGTGCCAGCAGTACCGTATACAGGGGCCAAACCTACGAGCAGTACTTC
>.|TRBJ2-5|TRBV7-2|TRBD2
CASSLSGGASRETQYF
TGTGCCAGCAGCCTTAGCGGGGGGGCGAGTCGGGAGACCCAGTACTTC
>.|TRBJ2-7|TRBV29-1|.
CSAKGTEPVEQYF
TGCAGCGCCAAGGGGACTGAGCCTGTCGAGCAGTACTTC
>.|TRBJ2-1|TRBV11-3|.
CASSETIAGEQFF
TGTGCCAGCAGCGAAACTATAGCAGGTGAGCAGTTCTTC
>.|TRBJ2-1|TRBV9|TRBD2
CASSFTAGEQFF
TGTGCCAGCAGCTTTACAGCGGGAGAGCAGTTCTTC
>.|TRBJ1-5|TRBV2|TRBD1
CASSKHPNYPGQGVAGNQPQHF
TGTGCCAGCAGTAAACACCCGAATTACCCGGGACAGGGGGTTGCAGGCAATCAGCCCCAGCATTTT
>.|TRBJ2-4|TRBV4-1|.
CASSQERESNIQYF
TGCGCCAGCAGCCAAGAACGGGAGTCAAACATTCAGTACTTC
>.|TRBJ1-4|TRBV2|TRBD1
CASSENLAGGEKLFF
TGTGCCAGCAGTGAGAATCTGGCAGGGGGAGAGAAACTGTTTTTT
>.|TRBJ1-4|TRBV15|.
CATSRDHRLGIGEKLFF
TGTGCCACCAGCAGAGATCATCGATTAGGGATTGGTGAAAAACTGTTTTTT
>.|TRBJ2-7|TRBV5-1|TRBD1
CASKRDRESYEQYF
TGCGCCAGCAAGAGGGACAGGGAGTCCTACGAGCAGTACTTC
>.|TRBJ2-1|TRBV7-2|.
CASRLQGNNYNEQFF
TGTGCCAGCAGGTTGCAGGGGAACAACTACAATGAGCAGTTCTTC
>.|TRBJ2-1|TRBV5-1|.
CASSPPGSSYNEQFF
TGCGCCAGCAGCCCGCCGGGGAGCTCCTACAATGAGCAGTTCTTC
>.|TRBJ2-4|TRBV6-5|TRBD1
CASSYMTGLAKNIQYF
TGTGCCAGCAGTTACATGACAGGGCTAGCCAAAAACATTCAGTACTTC
>.|TRBJ2-4|TRBV4-2|TRBD2
CASSPLAGGSSGKNIQYF
TGTGCCAGCAGCCCTCTAGCGGGAGGGTCTTCGGGGAAAAACATTCAGTACTTC
>.|TRBJ2-7|TRBV28|TRBD2
CASSPAGVGEQYF
TGTGCCAGCAGTCCCGCGGGAGTCGGCGAGCAGTACTTC
>.|TRBJ2-1|TRBV5-4|.
CASKDSGKSSYNEQFF
TGTGCCAGCAAAGATTCAGGGAAGAGCTCCTACAATGAGCAGTTCTTC
>.|TRBJ2-1|TRBV11-3|.
CASTKGGIRDNEQFF
TGTGCCAGCACCAAAGGCGGGATACGGGACAATGAGCAGTTCTTC
>.|TRBJ2-3|TRBV7-3|TRBD1
CASSPGQYTDTQYF
TGTGCCAGCAGCCCGGGACAGTACACAGATACGCAGTATTTT
>.|TRBJ1-4|TRBV5-1|TRBD1
CASSPHRGPDLLFF
TGCGCCAGCAGCCCCCACAGGGGCCCGGACTTACTGTTTTTT
>once|TRBJ2-7|TRBV4-3|.
CASSQDLRQTYEQYF
TGCGCCAGCAGCCAAGATCTGAGACAGACCTACGAGCAGTACTTC
>.|TRBJ2-3|TRBV28|TRBD2
CASRTSGGADTQYF
TGTGCCAGCAGAACTAGCGGGGGGGCAGATACGCAGTATTTT
>.|TRBJ1-1|TRBV5-6|.
CASSSRRIPNTEAFF
TGTGCCAGCAGCTCGCGACGGATCCCGAACACTGAAGCTTTCTTT
>.|TRBJ2-1|TRBV7-8|TRBD2
CASSLASGRYNEQFF
TGTGCCAGCAGTTTAGCTAGCGGGCGTTACAATGAGCAGTTCTTC
>.|TRBJ2-5|TRBV5-6|TRBD2
CASSWGTSGRETQYF
TGTGCCAGCAGCTGGGGGACTAGCGGGCGGGAGACCCAGTACTTC
>.|TRBJ2-5|TRBV2|.
CASRSTGLPQETQYF
TGTGCCAGCAGGTCCACGGGACTCCCGCAAGAGACCCAGTACTTC
>.|TRBJ2-7|TRBV5-6|TRBD2
CASSPPAGRGEQYF
TGTGCCAGCAGCCCCCCCGCAGGGAGGGGCGAGCAGTACTTC
>.|TRBJ2-2|TRBV7-8|.
CASSLSGQHTGELFF
TGTGCCAGCAGCTTATCGGGACAACACACCGGGGAGCTGTTTTTT
>.|TRBJ2-1|TRBV5-1|TRBD1
CASSASGTGFNEQFF
TGCGCCAGCAGCGCCTCCGGGACAGGGTTCAATGAGCAGTTCTTC
>.|TRBJ2-1|TRBV27|TRBD2
CASSYPSGRYNEQFF
TGTGCCAGCAGTTATCCTAGCGGGAGATACAATGAGCAGTTCTTC
>.|TRBJ2-2|TRBV5-1|.
CASSWTVSGELFF
TGCGCCAGCAGCTGGACAGTGTCCGGGGAGCTGTTTTTT
>once|TRBJ2-1|TRBV29-1|.
CSVEGSGVGYNEQFF
TGCAGCGTTGAAGGGTCAGGGGTGGGATACAATGAGCAGTTCTTC
>once|TRBJ2-3|TRBV6-5|TRBD2
CASTRAGDFADTQYF
TGTGCCAGCACCCGAGCGGGAGATTTCGCAGATACGCAGTATTTT
>.|TRBJ2-5|TRBV9|TRBD1
CASSVAGDRVTGETQYF
TGTGCCAGCAGCGTAGCCGGGGACAGGGTTACTGGAGAGACCCAGTACTTC
>.|TRBJ2-1|TRBV9|TRBD2
CASSVSPSGDYNEQFF
TGTGCCAGCAGCGTATCCCCTAGCGGGGACTACAATGAGCAGTTCTTC
>.|TRBJ2-3|TRBV10-3|.
CAISLGQRTDTQYF
TGTGCCATCAGTTTAGGGCAGAGAACAGATACGCAGTATTTT
>.|TRBJ2-5|TRBV27|.
CASSLMGGVGETQYF
TGTGCCAGCAGTTTAATGGGTGGGGTCGGAGAGACCCAGTACTTC